This is a list of T cell receptor beta chains from one sample in a study of blood T cell repertoires in COVID-19. The data were produced by immunoSEQ multiplex PCR, yet TCRdb's version contains in-frame clones alone and is incomplete. The sample contains 150,000 to 200,000 clones, around 87% of which appear only once. Sequenced: peripheral blood. Receptors originate from a woman in her seventies with COVID-19, enrolled during active disease. Both conserved end residues are part of each CDR3. A D gene is named only where the DNA matches it firmly. Clone size is stated in some rows and not others, as once, few, many or a class when expanded.

V: TRBV30; D: TRBD1; J: TRBJ2-7; size: once; CDR3: CAWATGGGYEQYF; DNA: TGTGCCTGGGCGACAGGGGGCGGGTACGAGCAGTACTTC
V: TRBV5-4; D: TRBD1; J: TRBJ1-1; size: .; CDR3: CASSWGDSRARITEAFF; DNA: TGTGCCAGCAGCTGGGGGGACAGCCGAGCGAGAATCACTGAAGCTTTCTTT
V: TRBV19; D: .; J: TRBJ1-1; size: .; CDR3: CASTGGLAEAFF; DNA: TGTGCCAGTACGGGGGGCTTGGCTGAAGCTTTCTTT
V: TRBV19; D: .; J: TRBJ1-5; size: .; CDR3: CASSTYRSTRGNQPQHF; DNA: TGTGCCAGTAGTACATACCGATCCACGCGGGGGAATCAGCCCCAGCATTTT
V: TRBV11-2; D: .; J: TRBJ2-3; size: .; CDR3: CASSVNPGETDTQYF; DNA: TGTGCCAGCAGCGTGAACCCTGGGGAGACAGATACGCAGTATTTT
V: TRBV30; D: TRBD1; J: TRBJ1-2; size: .; CDR3: CAWGRDSTGYTF; DNA: TGTGCCTGGGGGAGGGACAGTACTGGCTACACCTTC
V: TRBV6-2/TRBV6-3; D: TRBD1; J: TRBJ2-7; size: .; CDR3: CASSYLGTVTYEQYF; DNA: TGTGCCAGCAGTTATTTGGGGACAGTAACCTACGAGCAGTACTTC
V: TRBV19; D: TRBD2; J: TRBJ2-3; size: .; CDR3: CASRLAGNTDTQYF; DNA: TGTGCCAGCCGACTAGCGGGAAACACAGATACGCAGTATTTT
V: TRBV6-5; D: TRBD2; J: TRBJ2-2; size: .; CDR3: CASRGSGTGELFF; DNA: TGTGCCAGCAGGGGTAGCGGGACCGGGGAGCTGTTTTTT
V: TRBV30; D: .; J: TRBJ1-6; size: .; CDR3: CAWSVIRGGNNSPLHF; DNA: TGTGCCTGGAGTGTAATTAGGGGAGGAAATAATTCACCCCTCCACTTT
V: TRBV28; D: .; J: TRBJ2-1; size: .; CDR3: CASSLSGGLTLNQDEQFF; DNA: TGTGCCAGCAGTTTAAGTGGAGGACTGACCCTGAATCAGGATGAGCAGTTCTTC
V: TRBV5-4; D: .; J: TRBJ2-7; size: .; CDR3: CASSSDISTDLRSEQYF; DNA: TGTGCCAGCAGCTCGGACATCTCCACAGACCTGCGGTCCGAGCAGTACTTC
V: TRBV30; D: TRBD1; J: TRBJ1-1; size: once; CDR3: CAWRWTGITEAFF; DNA: TGTGCCTGGAGGTGGACAGGGATCACTGAAGCTTTCTTT
V: TRBV7-2; D: .; J: TRBJ2-7; size: .; CDR3: CASSHRGDYEQYF; DNA: TGTGCCAGCAGCCACCGGGGAGACTACGAGCAGTACTTC
V: TRBV28; D: TRBD1; J: TRBJ1-1; size: .; CDR3: CASRTGGRNTEAFF; DNA: TGTGCCAGCAGGACAGGGGGTAGGAACACTGAAGCTTTCTTT
V: TRBV24-1; D: .; J: TRBJ1-2; size: .; CDR3: CATSDRGYGYTF; DNA: TGTGCCACCAGTGATAGGGGGTATGGCTACACCTTC
V: TRBV5-1; D: TRBD1; J: TRBJ1-2; size: .; CDR3: CASSLGQGSYGYTF; DNA: TGCGCCAGCAGCTTGGGACAGGGGAGCTATGGCTACACCTTC
V: TRBV9; D: TRBD1; J: TRBJ1-6; size: .; CDR3: CASSLQGDNSPLHF; DNA: TGTGCCAGCAGCCTACAGGGGGATAATTCACCCCTCCACTTT
V: TRBV10-3; D: TRBD2; J: TRBJ2-7; size: .; CDR3: CAISNQVEREDTYEQYF; DNA: TGTGCCATCAGTAACCAGGTAGAGCGGGAGGATACCTACGAGCAGTACTTC
V: TRBV7-8; D: TRBD1; J: TRBJ1-3; size: .; CDR3: CASNKQGMGGNTIYF; DNA: TGTGCCAGCAACAAACAGGGGATGGGCGGAAACACCATATATTTT
V: TRBV6-4; D: TRBD1; J: TRBJ1-5; size: .; CDR3: CASSENEVGQGGHQPQHF; DNA: TGTGCCAGCAGTGAAAATGAGGTAGGACAGGGGGGACATCAGCCCCAGCATTTT
V: TRBV7-3; D: .; J: TRBJ2-3; size: .; CDR3: CASSFNSADTQYF; DNA: TGTGCCAGCAGCTTCAATTCGGCAGATACGCAGTATTTT
V: TRBV5-1; D: TRBD2; J: TRBJ2-7; size: once; CDR3: CASSRTSGRSYEQYF; DNA: TGCGCCAGCAGCCGGACTAGCGGGAGATCCTACGAGCAGTACTTC
V: TRBV20-1; D: TRBD1; J: TRBJ1-1; size: .; CDR3: CSAGDRVQAFF; DNA: TGCAGTGCTGGGGACAGGGTTCAAGCTTTCTTT
V: TRBV7-2; D: TRBD2; J: TRBJ2-7; size: once; CDR3: CASSLWTSAMGAQYF; DNA: TGTGCCAGCAGCCTATGGACTAGCGCCATGGGGGCGCAGTACTTC
V: TRBV3-1/TRBV3-2; D: TRBD1; J: TRBJ2-1; size: .; CDR3: CASSHTTGKHLEQFF; DNA: TGTGCCAGCAGCCATACGACAGGGAAACACTTAGAGCAGTTCTTC
V: TRBV7-7; D: .; J: TRBJ2-5; size: .; CDR3: CASSPPRGQETQYF; DNA: TGTGCTAGCAGCCCGCCGCGCGGCCAAGAGACCCAGTACTTC
V: TRBV11-3; D: .; J: TRBJ1-5; size: few; CDR3: CASSLGNSLGPQHF; DNA: TGTGCCAGCAGCTTAGGGAACAGTCTGGGGCCCCAGCATTTT
V: TRBV6-5; D: TRBD1; J: TRBJ2-2; size: .; CDR3: CASSSRTGGYTGELFF; DNA: TGTGCCAGCAGTTCGAGAACAGGGGGGTACACCGGGGAGCTGTTTTTT